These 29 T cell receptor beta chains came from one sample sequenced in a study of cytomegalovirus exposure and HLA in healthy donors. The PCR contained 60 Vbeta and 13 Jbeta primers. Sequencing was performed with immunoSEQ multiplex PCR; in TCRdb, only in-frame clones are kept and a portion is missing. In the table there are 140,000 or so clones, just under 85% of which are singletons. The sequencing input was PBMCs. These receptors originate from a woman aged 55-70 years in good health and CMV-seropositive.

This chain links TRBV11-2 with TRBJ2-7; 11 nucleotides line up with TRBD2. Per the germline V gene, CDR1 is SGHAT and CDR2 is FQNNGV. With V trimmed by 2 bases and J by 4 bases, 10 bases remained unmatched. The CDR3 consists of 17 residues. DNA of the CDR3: TGTGCCAGCAGCTTAACTAGCGGGAGTAGTAAGGGGTACGAGCAGTACTTC. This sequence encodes CASSLTSGSSKGYEQYF. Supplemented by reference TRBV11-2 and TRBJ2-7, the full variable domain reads EAGVAQSPRYKIIEKRQSVAFWCNPISGHATLYWYQQILGQGPKLLIQFQNNGVVDDSQLPKDRFSAERLKGVDSTLKIQPAKLEDSAVYLCASSLTSGSSKGYEQYFGPGTRLTVT.

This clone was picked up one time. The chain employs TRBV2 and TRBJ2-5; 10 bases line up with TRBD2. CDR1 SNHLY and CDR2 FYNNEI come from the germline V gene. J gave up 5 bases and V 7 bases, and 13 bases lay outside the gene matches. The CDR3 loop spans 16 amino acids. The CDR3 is CASTTGGLAGEETQYF. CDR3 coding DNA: TGTGCCAGCACAACAGGAGGCCTAGCGGGAGAGGAGACCCAGTACTTC.

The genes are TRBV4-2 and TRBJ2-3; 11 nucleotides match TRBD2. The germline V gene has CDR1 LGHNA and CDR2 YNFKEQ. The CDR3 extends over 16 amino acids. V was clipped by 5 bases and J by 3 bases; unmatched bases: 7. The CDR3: CASSKTSGSVTDTQYF. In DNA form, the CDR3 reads TGTGCCAGCAGCAAAACTAGCGGGAGCGTTACAGATACGCAGTATTTT.

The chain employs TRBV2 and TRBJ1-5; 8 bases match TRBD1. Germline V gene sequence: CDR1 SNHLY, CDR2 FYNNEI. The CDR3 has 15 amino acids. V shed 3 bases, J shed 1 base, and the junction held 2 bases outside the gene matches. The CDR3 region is CASSEGQASNQPQHF. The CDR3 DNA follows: TGTGCCAGCAGTGAGGGACAGGCAAGCAATCAGCCCCAGCATTTT.

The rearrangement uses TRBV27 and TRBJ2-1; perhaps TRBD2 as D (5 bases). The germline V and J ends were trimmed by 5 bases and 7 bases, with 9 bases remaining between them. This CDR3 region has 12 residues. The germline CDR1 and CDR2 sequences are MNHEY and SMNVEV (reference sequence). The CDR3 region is CASSTGYNEQFF. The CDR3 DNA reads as TGTGCCAGCAGTACGGGGTATAATGAGCAGTTCTTC.

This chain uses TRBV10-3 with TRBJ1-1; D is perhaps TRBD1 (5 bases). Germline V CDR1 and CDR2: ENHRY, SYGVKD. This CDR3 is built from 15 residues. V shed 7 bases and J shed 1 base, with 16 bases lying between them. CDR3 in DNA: TGTGCCATCACCGTGGGGGGAGACTCGAACACTGAAGCTTTCTTT. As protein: CAITVGGDSNTEAFF.

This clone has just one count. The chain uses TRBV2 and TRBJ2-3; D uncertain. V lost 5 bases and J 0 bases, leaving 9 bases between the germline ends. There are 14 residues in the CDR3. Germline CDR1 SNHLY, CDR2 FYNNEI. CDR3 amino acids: CASSPEYSTDTQYF. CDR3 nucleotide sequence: TGTGCCAGCAGTCCCGAGTATAGCACAGATACGCAGTATTTT.

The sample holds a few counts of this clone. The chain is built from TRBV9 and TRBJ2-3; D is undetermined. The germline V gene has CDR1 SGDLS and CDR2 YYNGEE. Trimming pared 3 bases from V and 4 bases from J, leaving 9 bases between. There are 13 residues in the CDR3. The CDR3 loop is CASSDRPADTQYF. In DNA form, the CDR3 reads TGTGCCAGCAGCGACAGACCAGCAGATACGCAGTATTTT.

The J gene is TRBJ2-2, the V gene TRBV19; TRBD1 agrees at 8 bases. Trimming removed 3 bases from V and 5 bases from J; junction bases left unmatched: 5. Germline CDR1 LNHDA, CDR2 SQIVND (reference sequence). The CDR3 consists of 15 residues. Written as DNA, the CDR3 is TGTGCCAGTAGTATCGGCCAGGGGGCGACCGGGGAGCTGTTTTTT. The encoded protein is CASSIGQGATGELFF.

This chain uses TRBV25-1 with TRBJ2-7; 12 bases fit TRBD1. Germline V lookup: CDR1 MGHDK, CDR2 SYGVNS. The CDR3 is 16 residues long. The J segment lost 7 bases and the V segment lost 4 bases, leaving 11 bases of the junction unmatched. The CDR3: CASSGWEGTGGVEQYF. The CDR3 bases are TGTGCCAGCAGTGGCTGGGAGGGGACAGGGGGCGTTGAGCAGTACTTC.

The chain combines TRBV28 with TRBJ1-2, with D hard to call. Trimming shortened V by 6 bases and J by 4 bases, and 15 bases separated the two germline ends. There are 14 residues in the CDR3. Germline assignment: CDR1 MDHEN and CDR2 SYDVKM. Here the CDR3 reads CASREADPFYGYTF. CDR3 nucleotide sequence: TGTGCCAGCAGAGAGGCAGACCCTTTCTATGGCTACACCTTC.

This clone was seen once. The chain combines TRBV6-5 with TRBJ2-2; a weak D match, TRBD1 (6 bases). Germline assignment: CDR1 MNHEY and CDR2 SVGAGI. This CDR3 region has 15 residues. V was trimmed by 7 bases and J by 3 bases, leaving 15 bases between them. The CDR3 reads CASNARDTDTGELFF. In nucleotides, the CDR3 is TGTGCCAGCAATGCTCGGGACACCGACACCGGGGAGCTGTTTTTT.

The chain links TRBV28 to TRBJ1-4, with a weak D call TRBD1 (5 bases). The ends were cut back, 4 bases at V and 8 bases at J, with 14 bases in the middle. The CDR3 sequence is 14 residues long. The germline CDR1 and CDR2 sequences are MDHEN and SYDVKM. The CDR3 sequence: CASSSAPGKEKLFF. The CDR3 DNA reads TGTGCCAGCAGTTCTGCCCCAGGGAAGGAAAAACTGTTTTTT.

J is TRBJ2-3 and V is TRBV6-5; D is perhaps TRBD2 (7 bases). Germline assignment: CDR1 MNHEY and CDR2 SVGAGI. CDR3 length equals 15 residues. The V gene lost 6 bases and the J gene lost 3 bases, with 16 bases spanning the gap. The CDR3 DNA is TGTGCCAGCAGGTCAGGGGAGGGGTTTACAGATACGCAGTATTTT. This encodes CASRSGEGFTDTQYF.

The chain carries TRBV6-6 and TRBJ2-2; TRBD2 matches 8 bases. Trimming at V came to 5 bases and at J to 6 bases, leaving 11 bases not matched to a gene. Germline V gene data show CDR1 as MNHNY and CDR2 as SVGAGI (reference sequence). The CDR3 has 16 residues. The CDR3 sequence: CASSLQLTGGSGELFF. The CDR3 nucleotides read TGTGCCAGCAGTCTCCAGCTGACGGGGGGGTCCGGGGAGCTGTTTTTT.

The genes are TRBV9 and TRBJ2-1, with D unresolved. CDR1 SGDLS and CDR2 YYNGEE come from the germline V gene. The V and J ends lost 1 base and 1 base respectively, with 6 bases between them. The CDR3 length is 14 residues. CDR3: CASSVLESYNEQFF. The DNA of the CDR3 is TGTGCCAGCAGCGTATTAGAGTCCTACAATGAGCAGTTCTTC. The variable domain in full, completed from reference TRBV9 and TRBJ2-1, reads DSGVTQTPKHLITATGQRVTLRCSPRSGDLSVYWYQQSLDQGLQFLIQYYNGEERAKGNILERFSAQQFPDLHSELNLSSLELGDSALYFCASSVLESYNEQFFGPGTRLTVL.

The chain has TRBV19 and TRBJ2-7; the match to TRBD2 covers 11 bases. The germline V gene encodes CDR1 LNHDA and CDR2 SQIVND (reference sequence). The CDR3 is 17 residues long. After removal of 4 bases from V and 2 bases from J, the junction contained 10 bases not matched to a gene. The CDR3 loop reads CASSTGLAARGAYEQYF. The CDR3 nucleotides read TGTGCCAGTAGTACGGGACTAGCGGCCCGGGGGGCCTACGAGCAGTACTTC. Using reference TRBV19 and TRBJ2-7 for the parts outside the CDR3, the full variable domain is DGGITQSPKYLFRKEGQNVTLSCEQNLNHDAMYWYRQDPGQGLRLIYYSQIVNDFQKGDIAEGYSVSREKKESFPLTVTSAQKNPTAFYLCASSTGLAARGAYEQYFGPGTRLTVT.

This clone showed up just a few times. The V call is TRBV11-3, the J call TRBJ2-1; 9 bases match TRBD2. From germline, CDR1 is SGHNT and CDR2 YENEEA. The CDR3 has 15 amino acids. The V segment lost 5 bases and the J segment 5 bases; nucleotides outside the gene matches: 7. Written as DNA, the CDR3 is TGTGCCAGCAGCCCCCGACTAGCGGATAACAATGAGCAGTTCTTC. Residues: CASSPRLADNNEQFF.

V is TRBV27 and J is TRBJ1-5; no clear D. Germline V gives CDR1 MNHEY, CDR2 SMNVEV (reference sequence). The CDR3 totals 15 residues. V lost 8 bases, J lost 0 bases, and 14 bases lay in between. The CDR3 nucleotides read TGTGCCAGCGGAACTGGGCCACCTAGCAATCAGCCCCAGCATTTT. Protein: CASGTGPPSNQPQHF.

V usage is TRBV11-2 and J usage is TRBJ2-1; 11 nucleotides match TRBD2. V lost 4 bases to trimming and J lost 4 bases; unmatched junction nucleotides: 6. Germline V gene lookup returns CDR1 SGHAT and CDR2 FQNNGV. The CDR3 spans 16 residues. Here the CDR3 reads CASSSRLAGKYNEQFF. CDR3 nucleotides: TGTGCCAGCAGCTCAAGACTAGCGGGAAAATACAATGAGCAGTTCTTC.

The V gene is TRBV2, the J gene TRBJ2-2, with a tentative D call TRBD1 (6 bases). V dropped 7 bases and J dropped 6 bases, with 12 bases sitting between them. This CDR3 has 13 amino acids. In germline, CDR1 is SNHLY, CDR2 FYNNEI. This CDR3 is CASTSEGAGELFF. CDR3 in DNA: TGTGCCAGCACGTCCGAGGGGGCCGGGGAGCTGTTTTTT.

This CDR3 reads CASSQDFTGGGSYEQYF. The CDR3, as DNA: TGCGCCAGCAGCCAAGATTTTACGGGAGGAGGATCCTACGAGCAGTACTTC. The J gene is TRBJ2-7, the V gene TRBV4-1; TRBD2 aligns across 7 bases. Germline V CDR1 and CDR2: MGHRA, YSYEKL. V lost 0 bases and J lost 1; bases outside the gene matches: 9. CDR3 length: 17 residues.

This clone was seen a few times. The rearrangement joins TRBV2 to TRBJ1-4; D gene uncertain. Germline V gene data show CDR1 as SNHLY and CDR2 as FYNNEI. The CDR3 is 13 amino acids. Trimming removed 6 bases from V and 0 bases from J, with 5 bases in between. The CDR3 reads CASRQSTNEKLFF. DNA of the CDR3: TGTGCCAGCAGACAGTCAACTAATGAAAAACTGTTTTTT.

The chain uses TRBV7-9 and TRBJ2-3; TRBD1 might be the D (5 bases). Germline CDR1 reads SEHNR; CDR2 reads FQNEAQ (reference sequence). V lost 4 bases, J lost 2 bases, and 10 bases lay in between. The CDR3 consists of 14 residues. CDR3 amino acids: CASSSDTHTDTQYF. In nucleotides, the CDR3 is TGTGCCAGCAGCTCGGACACTCACACAGATACGCAGTATTTT.

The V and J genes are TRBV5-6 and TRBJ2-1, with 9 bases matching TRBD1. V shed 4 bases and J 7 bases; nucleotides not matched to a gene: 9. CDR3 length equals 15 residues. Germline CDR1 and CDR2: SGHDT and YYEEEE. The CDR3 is CASSGTGTGSNEQFF. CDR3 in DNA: TGTGCCAGCAGCGGAACCGGGACAGGGAGTAATGAGCAGTTCTTC.

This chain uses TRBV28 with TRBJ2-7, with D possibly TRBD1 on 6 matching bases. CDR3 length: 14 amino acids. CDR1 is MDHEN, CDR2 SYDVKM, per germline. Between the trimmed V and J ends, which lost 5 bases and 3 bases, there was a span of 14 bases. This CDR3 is CASSITGKGYEQYF. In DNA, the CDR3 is TGTGCCAGCAGTATCACAGGGAAGGGCTACGAGCAGTACTTC. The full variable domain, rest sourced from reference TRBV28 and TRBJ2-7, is DVKVTQSSRYLVKRTGEKVFLECVQDMDHENMFWYRQDPGLGLRLIYFSYDVKMKEKGDIPEGYSVSREKKERFSLILESASTNQTSMYLCASSITGKGYEQYFGPGTRLTVT.

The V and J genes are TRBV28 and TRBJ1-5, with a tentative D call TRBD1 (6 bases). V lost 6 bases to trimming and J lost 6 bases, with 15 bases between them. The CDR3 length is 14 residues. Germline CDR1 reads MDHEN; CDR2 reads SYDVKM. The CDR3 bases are TGTGCCAGCAGCCCGGGGGGGCCCGGTCAGCCCCAGCATTTT. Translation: CASSPGGPGQPQHF.

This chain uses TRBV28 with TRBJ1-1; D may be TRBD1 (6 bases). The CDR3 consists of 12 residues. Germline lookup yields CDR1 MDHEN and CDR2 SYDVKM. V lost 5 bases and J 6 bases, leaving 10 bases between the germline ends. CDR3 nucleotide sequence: TGTGCCAGCAGTGACAGGACCTCTGAAGCTTTCTTT. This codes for CASSDRTSEAFF.

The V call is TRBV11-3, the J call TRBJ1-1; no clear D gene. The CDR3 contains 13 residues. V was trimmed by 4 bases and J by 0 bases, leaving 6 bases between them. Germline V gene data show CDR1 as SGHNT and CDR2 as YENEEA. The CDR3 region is CASSSFMNTEAFF. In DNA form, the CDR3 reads TGTGCCAGCAGCTCATTCATGAACACTGAAGCTTTCTTT.